This T cell receptor (beta chain) is drawn from a study of spatial heterogeneity in lung cancer. Background on the study: Among detected sequences, beta-chain ones consistently exceeded alpha-chain ones in number.

V lost 4 bases and J lost 3, with 12 bases in between. Looked up from germline, CDR1 is MGHRA and CDR2 is YSYEKL. This CDR3 has 14 amino acids. Unique molecular identifiers tagged every individual TCR cDNA molecule. MiXCR, applied by TCRdb to the 5' RACE reads, yields one record per CDR3 protein. The sample has thousands of distinct CDR3 sequences, 13% to 15% seen once. This clonotype is classed as medium-sized. Its antigen is not identified. Being off target in a library aimed at alpha chains, this beta chain has a size of little meaning. The sample's time point: sample taken at primary tumor resection. More than 70 TRACERx patients with early, untreated non-small cell lung cancer donated samples. The study sequenced unsorted whole RNA from tumor, nontumor lung or frozen PBMC. Study results and limitations: Tumoral mutation counts were tracked by counts of expanded intratumoral alpha and beta TCRs.

The V call is TRBV4-1, the J call TRBJ2-5; D gene uncertain. The clonotype comes from a male donor with early-stage non-small cell lung cancer. The starting material was lung tumor tissue, obtained at surgery. The CDR3 DNA reads TGCGCCAGCAGCCCTCACGGGCGAGAAGAGACCCAGTACTTC. Protein product: CASSPHGREETQYF.